These T cell receptor beta chains were read from a single sample in a study of cytomegalovirus exposure and HLA in healthy donors. Produced via immunoSEQ multiplex PCR; TCRdb's table is partial and in-frame only. The sample yields 120,000 or so clones, approximately 77% seen once. The material sequenced was PBMCs. The source of these receptors is a man aged 18 to 30 in good health and CMV-seronegative. The CDR3 runs from the conserved cysteine through the conserved F or W.

j_call | v_call | cdr3_aa
TRBJ1-1 | TRBV9 | CASSPSQAGNTEAFF
TRBJ2-7 | TRBV2 | CASSVGQGVSYEQYF
TRBJ2-5 | TRBV29-1 | CSVSGITGVETQYF
TRBJ1-2 | TRBV29-1 | CSVGGTGVPLGGYTF
TRBJ1-1 | TRBV27 | CASSSGGNTEAFF
. | TRBV6-1 | CASSEGGGGADEQYF
TRBJ2-3 | TRBV9 | CASSVGVGGGRTDTQYF
TRBJ1-2 | TRBV7-9 | CASTQGGYGYTF
TRBJ2-1 | TRBV6-1 | CASRHRTSGGNEQFF
TRBJ2-1 | TRBV4-2 | CASSINARTSGNNEQFF
TRBJ2-7 | TRBV5-4 | CASSLRGTGGNEQYF
TRBJ2-1 | TRBV9 | CASSARLAGEQFF
TRBJ1-1 | TRBV12-5 | CASGLHASLNTEAFF